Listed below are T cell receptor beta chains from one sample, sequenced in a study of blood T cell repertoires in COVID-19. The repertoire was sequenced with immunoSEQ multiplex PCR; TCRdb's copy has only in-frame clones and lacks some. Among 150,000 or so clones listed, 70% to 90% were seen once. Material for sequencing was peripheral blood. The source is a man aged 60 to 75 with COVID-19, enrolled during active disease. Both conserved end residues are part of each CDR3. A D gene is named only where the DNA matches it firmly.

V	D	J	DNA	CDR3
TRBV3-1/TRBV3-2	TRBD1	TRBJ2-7	TGTGCCAGCAGCCCGGGGACAGCGAGCACCTACGAGCAGTACTTC	CASSPGTASTYEQYF
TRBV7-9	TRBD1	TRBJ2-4	TGTGCCAGCAGCGGCCGCCGAGGACAGGGAGTGTACATTCAGTACTTC	CASSGRRGQGVYIQYF
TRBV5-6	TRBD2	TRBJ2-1	TGTGCCAGCAGCTTGACCGGGACTACCTGGGATGAGCAGTTCTTC	CASSLTGTTWDEQFF
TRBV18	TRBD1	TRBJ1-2	TGTGCCAGCTCAGCAGGGGGATACGGCTACACCTTC	CASSAGGYGYTF
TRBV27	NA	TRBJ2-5	TGTGCCAGCAGTAAAACGGGCCCAGGGGTCAGATTAGGAGAGACCCAGTACTTC	CASSKTGPGVRLGETQYF
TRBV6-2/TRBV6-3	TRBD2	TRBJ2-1	TGTGCCAGCAGTTACGGGTGGCTAGCGGGGGGACGGGATGAGCAGTTCTTC	CASSYGWLAGGRDEQFF
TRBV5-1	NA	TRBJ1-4	TGCGCCAGCAGCTCAGGGGAGTTTAATGAAAAACTGTTTTTT	CASSSGEFNEKLFF
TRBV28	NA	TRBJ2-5	TGTGCCAGCATGGCGGGACCGGAGACCCAGTACTTC	CASMAGPETQYF
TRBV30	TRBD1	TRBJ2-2	TGTGCCTGGTCGCACCGGGACAGGGGGCGGGTACCGGGGGAGCTGTTTTTT	CAWSHRDRGRVPGELFF
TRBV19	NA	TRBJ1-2	TGTGCCAGTAGTGACTCGGGCAGGGAAGGCTACACCTTC	CASSDSGREGYTF
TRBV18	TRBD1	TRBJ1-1	TGTGCCAGCTCACCGTTAGGGACAGCGAACACTGAAGCTTTCTTT	CASSPLGTANTEAFF